This T cell receptor beta chain was profiled in a study of cytomegalovirus exposure and HLA in healthy donors. Germline V CDR1 and CDR2: MNHEY, SVGAGI. This CDR3 contains 15 residues. V was clipped by 8 bases and J by 5 bases; unmatched bases: 11. Study conclusions and caveats: Prior analysis indicated that the majority of TCR beta V segments exhibited productivity approximately 90% or approximately 30% of the time. Excluded were some V segments that proved indistinguishable, including TRBV6-2 and TRBV6-3.

Both 60 Vbeta primers and 13 Jbeta primers went into the PCR. Some clones are missing from TCRdb's copy, which holds only in-frame ones; the method was immunoSEQ multiplex PCR. The specimen's table records about 78,000 clones. As to this clone: Its specificity is unknown.

Sequencing input: PBMCs. The clonotype comes from a female donor in good health and CMV-seropositive. The rearrangement uses TRBV6-5 and TRBJ1-5, with 8 bases that match TRBD1. The CDR3 DNA reads as TGTGCCAGCGGCCCTTCGGACAGGGCGGATCAGCCCCAGCATTTT. Translated: CASGPSDRADQPQHF.